Following are 3 T cell receptor beta chains from one sample sequenced in a study of blood T cell repertoires in COVID-19. Produced via immunoSEQ multiplex PCR; TCRdb's table is partial and in-frame only. The profile shows 85,000 to 90,000 clones, 89% of them singletons. Sequencing input: peripheral blood. Receptors were obtained from a woman of 80 years or more with active COVID-19.

The chain links TRBV27 to TRBJ2-5; 9 nucleotides agree with TRBD2. Germline CDR1 is MNHEY and CDR2 is SMNVEV (reference sequence). Trimming took 6 bases from V and 4 from J; bases not matched to a gene: 6. There are 14 residues in the CDR3. The CDR3 loop is CASRTGLARETQYF. CDR3 DNA sequence: TGTGCCAGCAGAACGGGACTAGCAAGAGAGACCCAGTACTTC.

The chain joins TRBV7-6 to TRBJ2-1, with 7 bases lining up with TRBD2. There are 19 residues in the CDR3. The germline CDR1 and CDR2 sequences are SGHVS and FNYEAQ. With 4 bases clipped from V and 7 bases from J, the junction kept 22 bases outside the gene matches. As DNA, the CDR3 is TGTGCCAGCAGCTCATACTCACTTATCAGAGCGGGGTGGGGGAATGAGCAGTTCTTC. This translates into CASSSYSLIRAGWGNEQFF.

The chain uses TRBV19 and TRBJ1-1; D is possibly TRBD1 (6 bases). The CDR3 runs to 14 residues. The V end was cut by 6 bases, the J end by 0 bases, with 11 bases between. The V gene's germline CDR1 is LNHDA and CDR2 SQIVND (reference sequence). In DNA form, the CDR3 reads TGTGCCAGTAGGCCGGGACAAATGAACACTGAAGCTTTCTTT. Protein: CASRPGQMNTEAFF.